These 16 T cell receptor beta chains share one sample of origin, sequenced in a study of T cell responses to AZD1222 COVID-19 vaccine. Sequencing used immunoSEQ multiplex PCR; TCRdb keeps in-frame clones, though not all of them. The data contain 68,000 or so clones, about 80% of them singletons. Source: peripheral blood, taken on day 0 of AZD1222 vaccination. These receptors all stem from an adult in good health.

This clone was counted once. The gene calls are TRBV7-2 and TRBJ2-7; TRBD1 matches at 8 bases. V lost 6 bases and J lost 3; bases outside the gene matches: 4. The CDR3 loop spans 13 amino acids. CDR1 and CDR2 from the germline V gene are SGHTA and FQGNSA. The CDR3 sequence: CASSRDRNYEQYF. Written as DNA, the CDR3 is TGTGCCAGCAGTCGGGACAGGAACTACGAGCAGTACTTC.

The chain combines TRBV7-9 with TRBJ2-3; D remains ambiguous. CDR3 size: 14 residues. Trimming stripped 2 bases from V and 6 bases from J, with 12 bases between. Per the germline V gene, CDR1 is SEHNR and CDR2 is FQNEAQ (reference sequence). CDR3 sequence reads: CASSLTLVEDTQYF. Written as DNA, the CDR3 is TGTGCCAGCAGCTTAACTCTCGTTGAGGATACGCAGTATTTT.

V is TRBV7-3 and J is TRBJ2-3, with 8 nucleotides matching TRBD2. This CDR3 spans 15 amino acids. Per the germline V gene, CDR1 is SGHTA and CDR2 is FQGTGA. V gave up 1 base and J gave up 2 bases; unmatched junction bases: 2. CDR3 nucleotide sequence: TGTGCCAGCAGCTTAATAGCGGGGAACACAGATACGCAGTATTTT. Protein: CASSLIAGNTDTQYF.

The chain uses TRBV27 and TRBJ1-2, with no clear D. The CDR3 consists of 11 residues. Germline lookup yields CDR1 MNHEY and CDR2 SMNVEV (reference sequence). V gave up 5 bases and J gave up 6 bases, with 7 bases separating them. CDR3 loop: CASSPNDGYTF. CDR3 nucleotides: TGTGCCAGCAGTCCTAATGATGGCTACACCTTC.

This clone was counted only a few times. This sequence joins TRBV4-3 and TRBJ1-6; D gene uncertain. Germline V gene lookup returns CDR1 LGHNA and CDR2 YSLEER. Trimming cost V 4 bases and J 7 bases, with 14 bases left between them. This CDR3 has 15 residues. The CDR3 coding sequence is TGCGCCAGCAGCCTAGAGCCGGGCATGAATTCACCCCTCCACTTT. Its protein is CASSLEPGMNSPLHF.

The CDR3 region is CASSLGQGFRSPLHF. The CDR3 DNA reads TGTGCCAGCAGCTTGGGACAGGGGTTTAGGTCACCCCTCCACTTT. The chain recombines TRBV11-2 with TRBJ1-6; 10 bases map to TRBD1. After removal of 3 bases from V and 10 bases from J, the junction contained 6 bases not matched to a gene. From germline, CDR1 is SGHAT and CDR2 FQNNGV. The CDR3 consists of 15 residues.

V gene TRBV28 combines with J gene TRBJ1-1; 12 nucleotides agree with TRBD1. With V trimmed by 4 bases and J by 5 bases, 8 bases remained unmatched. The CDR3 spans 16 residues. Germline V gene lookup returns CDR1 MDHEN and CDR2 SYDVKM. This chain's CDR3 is CASSSSGTGGGTEAFF. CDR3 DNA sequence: TGTGCCAGCAGTTCCTCCGGGACAGGGGGCGGAACTGAAGCTTTCTTT.

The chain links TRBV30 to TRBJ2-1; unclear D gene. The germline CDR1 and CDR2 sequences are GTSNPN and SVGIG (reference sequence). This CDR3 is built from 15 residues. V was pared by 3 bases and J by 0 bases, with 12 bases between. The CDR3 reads CAWRVTRSSYNEQFF. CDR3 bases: TGTGCCTGGAGAGTGACGAGGAGCTCCTACAATGAGCAGTTCTTC.

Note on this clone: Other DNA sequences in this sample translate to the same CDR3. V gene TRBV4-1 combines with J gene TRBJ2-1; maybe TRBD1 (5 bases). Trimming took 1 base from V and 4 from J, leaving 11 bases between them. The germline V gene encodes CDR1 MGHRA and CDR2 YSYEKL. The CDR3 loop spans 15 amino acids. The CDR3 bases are TGCGCCAGCAGCCAAGCCAGGGTACGGTACAATGAGCAGTTCTTC. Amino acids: CASSQARVRYNEQFF.

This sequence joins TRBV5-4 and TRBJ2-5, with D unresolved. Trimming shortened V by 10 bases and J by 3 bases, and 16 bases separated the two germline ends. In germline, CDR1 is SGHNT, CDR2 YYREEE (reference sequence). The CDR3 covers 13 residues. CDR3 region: CAPSAGQKETQYF. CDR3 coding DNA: TGTGCCCCAAGCGCCGGGCAGAAAGAGACCCAGTACTTC.

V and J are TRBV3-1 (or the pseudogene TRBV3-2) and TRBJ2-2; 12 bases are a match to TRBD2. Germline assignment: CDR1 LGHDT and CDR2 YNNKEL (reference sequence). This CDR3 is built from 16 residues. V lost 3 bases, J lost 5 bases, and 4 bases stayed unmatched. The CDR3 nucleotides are TGTGCCAGCAGCCATAGACTAGCGGGAGCGACCGGGGAGCTGTTTTTT. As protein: CASSHRLAGATGELFF.

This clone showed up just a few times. In DNA, the CDR3 is TGTGCCAGCAGCTTGGCTTGGGACATGACCTTC. Amino acid sequence: CASSLAWDMTF. This sequence joins TRBV5-6 and TRBJ1-2, with D possibly TRBD1 on 6 matching bases. Germline V gives CDR1 SGHDT, CDR2 YYEEEE. There are 11 residues in the CDR3. V was cut by 0 bases and J by 14 bases, with 11 bases left in between.

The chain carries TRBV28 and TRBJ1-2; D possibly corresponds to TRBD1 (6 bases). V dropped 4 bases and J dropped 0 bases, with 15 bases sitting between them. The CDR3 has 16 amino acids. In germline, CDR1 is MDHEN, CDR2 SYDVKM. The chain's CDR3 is CASSSYRVATNYGYTF. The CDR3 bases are TGTGCCAGCAGTTCGTACAGGGTTGCAACTAACTATGGCTACACCTTC.

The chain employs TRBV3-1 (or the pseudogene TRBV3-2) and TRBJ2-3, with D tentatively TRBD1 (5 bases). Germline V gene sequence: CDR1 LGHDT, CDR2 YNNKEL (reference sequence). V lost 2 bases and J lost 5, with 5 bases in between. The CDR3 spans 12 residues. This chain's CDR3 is CASSQQGDTQYF. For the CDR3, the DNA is TGTGCCAGCAGCCAACAGGGAGATACGCAGTATTTT.

In DNA, the CDR3 is TGTGCCAGTAGTACCGGTAGCGGGGGCCCCACAGATACGCAGTATTTT. Protein product: CASSTGSGGPTDTQYF. The rearrangement joins TRBV19 to TRBJ2-3; 9 nucleotides match TRBD2. V lost 4 bases and J lost 2; bases outside the gene matches: 7. Germline V gives CDR1 LNHDA, CDR2 SQIVND (reference sequence). This CDR3 spans 16 amino acids. Filled out from reference TRBV19 and TRBJ2-3, the complete variable domain reads DGGITQSPKYLFRKEGQNVTLSCEQNLNHDAMYWYRQDPGQGLRLIYYSQIVNDFQKGDIAEGYSVSREKKESFPLTVTSAQKNPTAFYLCASSTGSGGPTDTQYFGPGTRLTVL.

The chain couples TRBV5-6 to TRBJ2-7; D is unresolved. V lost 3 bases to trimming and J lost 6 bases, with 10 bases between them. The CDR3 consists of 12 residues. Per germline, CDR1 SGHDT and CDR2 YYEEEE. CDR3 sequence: CASSYASLEQYF. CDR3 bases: TGTGCCAGCAGCTACGCTTCGCTCGAGCAGTACTTC.